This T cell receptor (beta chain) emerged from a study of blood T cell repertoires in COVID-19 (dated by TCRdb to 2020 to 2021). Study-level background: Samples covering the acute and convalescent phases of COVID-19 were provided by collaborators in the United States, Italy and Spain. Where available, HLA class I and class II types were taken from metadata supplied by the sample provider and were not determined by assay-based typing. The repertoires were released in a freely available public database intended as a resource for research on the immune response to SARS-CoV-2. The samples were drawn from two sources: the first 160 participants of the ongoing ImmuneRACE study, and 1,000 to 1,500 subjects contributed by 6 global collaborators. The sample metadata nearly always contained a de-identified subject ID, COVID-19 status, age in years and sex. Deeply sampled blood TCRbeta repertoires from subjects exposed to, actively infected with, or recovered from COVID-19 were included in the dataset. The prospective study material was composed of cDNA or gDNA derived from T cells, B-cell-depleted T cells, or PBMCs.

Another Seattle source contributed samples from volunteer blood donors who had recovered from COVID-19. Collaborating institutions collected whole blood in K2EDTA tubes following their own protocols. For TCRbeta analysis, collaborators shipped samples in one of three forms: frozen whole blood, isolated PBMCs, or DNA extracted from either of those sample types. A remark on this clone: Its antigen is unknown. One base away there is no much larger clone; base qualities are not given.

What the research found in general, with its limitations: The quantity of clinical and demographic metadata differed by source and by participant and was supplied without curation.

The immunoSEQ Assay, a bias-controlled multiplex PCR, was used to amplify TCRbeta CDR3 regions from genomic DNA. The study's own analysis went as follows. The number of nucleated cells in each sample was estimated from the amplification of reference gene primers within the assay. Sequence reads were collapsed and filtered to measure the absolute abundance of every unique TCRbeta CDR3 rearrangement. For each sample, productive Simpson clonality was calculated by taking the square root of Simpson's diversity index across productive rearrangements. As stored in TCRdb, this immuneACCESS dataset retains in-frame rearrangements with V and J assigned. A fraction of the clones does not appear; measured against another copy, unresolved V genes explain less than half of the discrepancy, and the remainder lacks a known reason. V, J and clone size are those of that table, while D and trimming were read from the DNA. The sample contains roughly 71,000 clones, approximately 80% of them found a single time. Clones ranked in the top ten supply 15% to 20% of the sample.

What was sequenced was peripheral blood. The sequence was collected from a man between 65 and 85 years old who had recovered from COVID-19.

In nucleotides, the sequence is TGTGCCAGCAGCCCCCGGGACTTCCAAGAGACCCAGTACTTC. Its coded protein is CASSPRDFQETQYF. The V gene is TRBV7-2 and the J gene is TRBJ2-5; a tentative D match to TRBD2 spans 6 bases. Trimming takes 5 bases from V and 1 base from J, and the germline ends sit 11 bases apart. CDR3 length: 14 amino acids, cysteine to phenylalanine. Just CDR3 DNA is preserved here, 42 bases in frame from base 1. CDR1 and CDR2 are read off the germline V gene as SGHTA and FQGNSA.